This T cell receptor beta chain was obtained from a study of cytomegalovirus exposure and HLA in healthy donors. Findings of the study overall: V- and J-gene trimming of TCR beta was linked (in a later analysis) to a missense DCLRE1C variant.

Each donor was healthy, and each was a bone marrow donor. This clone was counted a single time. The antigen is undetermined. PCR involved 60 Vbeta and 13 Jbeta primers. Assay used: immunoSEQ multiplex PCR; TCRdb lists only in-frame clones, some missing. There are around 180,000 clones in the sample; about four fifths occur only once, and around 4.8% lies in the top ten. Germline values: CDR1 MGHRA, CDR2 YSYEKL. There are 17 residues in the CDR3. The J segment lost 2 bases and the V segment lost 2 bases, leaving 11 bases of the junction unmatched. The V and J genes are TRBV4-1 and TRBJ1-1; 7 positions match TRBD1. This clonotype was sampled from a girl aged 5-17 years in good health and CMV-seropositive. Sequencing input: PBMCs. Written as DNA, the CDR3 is TGCGCCAGCAGCCAACAACTCAGGGGACAGATAAACACTGAAGCTTTCTTT. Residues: CASSQQLRGQINTEAFF.